The 3 T cell receptor beta chains listed next were all sequenced from one sample in a study of blood T cell repertoires in COVID-19. Method: immunoSEQ multiplex PCR; TCRdb's copy keeps in-frame clones and lacks some. Of 25,000 to 40,000 clones in the sample, 85% are singletons; the top ten hold 7.3%. What was sequenced was peripheral blood. The receptors originated from a human donor in a cohort sampled during active COVID-19.

The count of this clone is one. The chain employs TRBV18 and TRBJ1-5; no clear D. CDR1 is KGHSH and CDR2 is LQKENI in the germline V gene. Between the trimmed V and J ends, which lost 5 bases and 5 bases, there was a span of 10 bases. The CDR3 runs to 13 residues. CDR3 region: CASSSSRDQPQHF. In DNA, the CDR3 is TGTGCCAGCTCATCGTCTAGAGATCAGCCCCAGCATTTT.

V and J are TRBV24-1 and TRBJ1-5, with TRBD1 matching over 7 bases. This CDR3 is built from 16 residues. CDR1 KGHDR and CDR2 SFDVKD come from the germline V gene. The ends lost 4 bases at V and 1 base at J; junction bases unmatched: 6. CDR3 sequence: CATSEEGAFSNQPQHF. The CDR3 DNA follows: TGTGCCACCAGTGAGGAGGGGGCGTTCAGCAATCAGCCCCAGCATTTT.

This sequence joins TRBV5-1 and TRBJ2-5; possibly TRBD1 for D (6 bases). The V and J ends lost 2 bases and 2 bases respectively, with 13 bases between them. CDR3 length equals 15 residues. CDR1 is SGHRS, CDR2 YFSETQ, per germline. CDR3 sequence: CASSFVWGRQETQYF. CDR3 in DNA: TGCGCCAGCAGCTTTGTCTGGGGGCGGCAAGAGACCCAGTACTTC. The variable domain in full, with the rest retrieved from reference TRBV5-1 and TRBJ2-5, is KAGVTQTPRYLIKTRGQQVTLSCSPISGHRSVSWYQQTPGQGLQFLFEYFSETQRNKGNFPGRFSGRQFSNSRSEMNVSTLELGDSALYLCASSFVWGRQETQYFGPGTRLLVL.